What follows are 25 T cell receptor beta chains derived from one specimen sequenced in a study of blood T cell repertoires in COVID-19. Clones were sequenced by immunoSEQ multiplex PCR, and TCRdb holds only the in-frame ones, with some missing. This table has approximately 90,000 clones, about four fifths appearing once. The sample was peripheral blood. All receptors derive from a man aged 70-80 years with COVID-19, enrolled during active disease.

The chain recombines TRBV4-3 with TRBJ2-1, with TRBD2 identical over 10 bases. CDR1 is LGHNA and CDR2 is YSLEER in the germline V gene. This CDR3 is built from 16 residues. The junction had 8 bases not matched to a gene; V was cut back by 1 base and J by 8 bases. The CDR3: CASSQAVSGRNDEQFF. CDR3 coding DNA: TGCGCCAGCAGCCAAGCCGTTAGCGGGAGGAACGATGAGCAGTTCTTC.

This chain uses TRBV6-2 or TRBV6-3 with TRBJ1-3; 7 bases map to TRBD1. The CDR3 has 16 amino acids. Germline CDR1 is MNHEY and CDR2 is SVGEGT. With 2 bases clipped from V and 4 bases from J, the junction kept 8 bases outside the gene matches. CDR3 residues: CASSYGPGQQGNTIYF. As DNA, the CDR3 is TGTGCCAGCAGTTACGGACCGGGACAGCAGGGAAACACCATATATTTT.

The chain links TRBV10-3 to TRBJ2-2, with D perhaps matching TRBD1 (6 bases). The germline V and J ends were trimmed by 9 bases and 0 bases, with 11 bases remaining between them. The CDR3 totals 14 residues. Looked up from germline, CDR1 is ENHRY and CDR2 is SYGVKD. CDR3 region: CAIGTSTNTGELFF. CDR3 in DNA: TGTGCCATTGGGACATCGACGAACACCGGGGAGCTGTTTTTT.

In this sample, this clone turned up once. The chain is built from TRBV6-1 and TRBJ2-5, with 8 bases lining up with TRBD1. Germline V gene sequence: CDR1 MNHNS, CDR2 SASEGT. The junction had 7 bases not matched to a gene; V was cut back by 2 bases and J by 5 bases. This CDR3 region has 15 residues. CDR3 residues: CASSEMGQVWETQYF. The CDR3 DNA sequence: TGTGCCAGCAGTGAAATGGGACAGGTATGGGAGACCCAGTACTTC.

V usage is TRBV6-5 and J usage is TRBJ1-1, with unresolved D. This CDR3 comprises 13 residues. Germline lookup yields CDR1 MNHEY and CDR2 SVGAGI. Trimming shortened V by 1 base and J by 5 bases, and 8 bases separated the two germline ends. In DNA form, the CDR3 reads TGTGCCAGCAGTTACTTGTCGGGGACTGAAGCTTTCTTT. This gives the protein CASSYLSGTEAFF.

The table lists this clone with a few counts. J is TRBJ1-2 and V is TRBV6-4, with a tentative D call TRBD1 (5 bases). Germline-derived CDR1 and CDR2 are MRHNA and SNTAGT. CDR3 length equals 14 residues. V lost 2 bases and J 0 bases, leaving 7 bases between the germline ends. The CDR3 protein is CASSDGDSNYGYTF. CDR3 coding DNA: TGTGCCAGCAGTGACGGGGACTCTAACTATGGCTACACCTTC.

This chain links TRBV19 with TRBJ1-3; D ambiguous. The germline V gene encodes CDR1 LNHDA and CDR2 SQIVND (reference sequence). The V and J ends lost 2 bases and 3 bases respectively, with 14 bases between them. The CDR3 contains 16 residues. As DNA, the CDR3 is TGTGCCAGTAGTATATTGAAGGGAGGATTTGGAAACACCATATATTTT. It codes for CASSILKGGFGNTIYF.

The chain links TRBV28 to TRBJ1-5; D is uncertain. V dropped 1 base and J dropped 4 bases, with 8 bases sitting between them. The CDR3 sequence is 14 residues long. Germline V CDR1 and CDR2: MDHEN, SYDVKM. CDR3 in amino acids: CASSLSAGNQPQHF. The CDR3 DNA sequence: TGTGCCAGCAGTTTATCCGCGGGGAATCAGCCCCAGCATTTT. Full variable domain (rest looked up from reference TRBV28 and TRBJ1-5): DVKVTQSSRYLVKRTGEKVFLECVQDMDHENMFWYRQDPGLGLRLIYFSYDVKMKEKGDIPEGYSVSREKKERFSLILESASTNQTSMYLCASSLSAGNQPQHFGDGTRLSIL.

V is TRBV4-3 and J is TRBJ1-2; maybe TRBD1 (5 bases). The CDR3 totals 17 residues. The germline CDR1 and CDR2 sequences are LGHNA and YSLEER. The ends were cut back, 0 bases at V and 4 bases at J, with 18 bases in the middle. CDR3: CASSQDGGGSLSYGYTF. CDR3 in DNA: TGCGCCAGCAGCCAAGACGGGGGAGGATCTTTGAGCTATGGCTACACCTTC.

The chain has TRBV7-8 and TRBJ2-1, with D possibly TRBD2 on 6 matching bases. The CDR3 has 13 residues. CDR1 and CDR2 from the germline V gene are SGHVS and FQNEAQ. The V end lost 1 base, the J end lost 12 bases, and 13 bases lay between the germline ends. The CDR3 nucleotides are TGTGCCAGCAGCTTAGGGTTAAAGGGACTGCAGTTCTTC. Protein: CASSLGLKGLQFF.

The rearrangement uses TRBV9 and TRBJ1-5; the match to TRBD1 covers 10 bases. CDR1 SGDLS and CDR2 YYNGEE come from the germline V gene. Unmatched junction bases numbered 7, after V lost 6 bases and J lost 4 bases. The CDR3 totals 15 residues. DNA for the CDR3: TGTGCCAGCATAAGGACAGGGGGAAAGAATCAGCCCCAGCATTTT. It encodes CASIRTGGKNQPQHF.

The chain employs TRBV7-9 and TRBJ1-2; the match to TRBD1 covers 9 bases. CDR1 is SEHNR and CDR2 is FQNEAQ in the germline V gene (reference sequence). CDR3 length: 18 amino acids. V was clipped by 2 bases and J by 6 bases; unmatched bases: 16. The CDR3, as DNA: TGTGCCAGCAGCTTAAAGCCCGAGTGGGACAGGGTGAATGATGGCTACACCTTC. Residues: CASSLKPEWDRVNDGYTF.

This clone was detected only a few times. The V gene is TRBV29-1, the J gene TRBJ2-7, with D uncertain. With 7 bases removed from V and 3 bases from J, the gap between germline ends came to 16 bases. The CDR3 covers 13 residues. The V gene's germline CDR1 is SQVTM and CDR2 ANQGSEA. CDR3 sequence: CSALTGSGYEQYF. The CDR3 DNA follows: TGCAGCGCCCTAACCGGGTCGGGCTACGAGCAGTACTTC.

The chain links TRBV18 to TRBJ1-5; 9 positions agree with TRBD1. The CDR3 has 14 amino acids. The J segment lost 7 bases and the V segment lost 2 bases, leaving 3 bases of the junction unmatched. Germline CDR1 and CDR2: KGHSH and LQKENI. CDR3 sequence (DNA): TGTGCCAGCTCACCAGGGACAGGGCCCCAGCCCCAGCATTTT. Amino acid sequence: CASSPGTGPQPQHF. The full variable domain, completed using reference TRBV18 and TRBJ1-5, is NAGVMQNPRHLVRRRGQEARLRCSPMKGHSHVYWYRQLPEEGLKFMVYLQKENIIDESGMPKERFSAEFPKEGPSILRIQQVVRGDSAAYFCASSPGTGPQPQHFGDGTRLSIL.

The rearrangement uses TRBV10-2 and TRBJ1-2; D unclear. Trimming took off 4 bases at V and 3 bases at J, with 15 bases between the two ends. The CDR3 sequence is 15 residues long. Germline V gene lookup returns CDR1 WSHSY and CDR2 SAAADI. The CDR3 spells CASSASGAGDYGYTF. The CDR3 coding sequence is TGCGCCAGCAGTGCCTCGGGTGCGGGAGACTATGGCTACACCTTC.

The V call is TRBV30, the J call TRBJ1-1; perhaps TRBD1 as D (5 bases). CDR3 size: 14 residues. Germline V lookup: CDR1 GTSNPN, CDR2 SVGIG (reference sequence). Trimming took 4 bases from V and 5 from J, leaving 17 bases between them. The DNA of the CDR3 is TGTGCCTGGAAAGGGGCAGGTGGACAAACTGAAGCTTTCTTT. It is translated as CAWKGAGGQTEAFF.

The V gene is TRBV18, the J gene TRBJ2-3; TRBD2 is a possible D gene (5 bases). Germline CDR1 is KGHSH and CDR2 is LQKENI. Trimming left V 3 bases short and J 0 bases short, with 16 bases between. The CDR3 length is 17 residues. CDR3 loop: CASSPFGSAISTDTQYF. The CDR3 bases are TGTGCCAGCTCACCGTTCGGTAGCGCTATAAGCACAGATACGCAGTATTTT.

This clone showed up just a few times. This sequence joins TRBV7-2 and TRBJ1-6; TRBD1 aligns across 7 bases. Germline loops: CDR1 SGHTA, CDR2 FQGNSA. V lost 5 bases to trimming and J lost 4 bases; unmatched junction nucleotides: 5. This CDR3 spans 15 amino acids. Here the CDR3 reads CASSLTGQYNSPLHF. The CDR3 nucleotides are TGTGCCAGCAGCCTAACGGGACAGTATAATTCACCCCTCCACTTT.

The chain links TRBV6-5 to TRBJ2-2; D perhaps matches TRBD2 (6 bases). The CDR3 has 15 residues. Trimming took off 3 bases at V and 3 bases at J, with 11 bases between the two ends. Germline-derived CDR1 and CDR2 are MNHEY and SVGAGI. CDR3 sequence (DNA): TGTGCCAGCAGTTATGGCCGGAGGGACACCGGGGAGCTGTTTTTT. It specifies CASSYGRRDTGELFF.

This chain joins TRBV27 and TRBJ2-7, with D perhaps TRBD1 (6 bases). Trimming removed 7 bases at V and 0 bases at J, with 13 bases between. The germline gives CDR1 MNHEY, CDR2 SMNVEV (reference sequence). The CDR3 is made up of 14 amino acids. This CDR3 reads CASKPGHFSYEQYF. The CDR3 region has the DNA TGTGCCAGCAAACCGGGACACTTCTCCTACGAGCAGTACTTC.

Turning to this clone: This sample also contains other DNA sequences that code for the same CDR3. The CDR3 loop is CASSLGAFSGNTIYF. The CDR3 DNA reads as TGTGCCAGCAGTCTGGGGGCTTTTTCTGGAAACACCATATATTTT. The V gene is TRBV6-5, the J gene TRBJ1-3; D possibly corresponds to TRBD1 (6 bases). Germline V gives CDR1 MNHEY, CDR2 SVGAGI. This CDR3 has 15 residues. V was shortened by 5 bases and J by 1 base, with 12 bases between the two germline ends.

The chain is built from TRBV5-1 and TRBJ1-2; 7 bases align to TRBD1. V lost 4 bases to trimming and J lost 10 bases; unmatched junction nucleotides: 10. The length of the CDR3 is 13 residues. Germline loops: CDR1 SGHRS, CDR2 YFSETQ. The CDR3 protein is CASSLGGQEPYTF. CDR3 nucleotides: TGCGCCAGCAGCCTAGGAGGACAGGAACCCTACACCTTC.

V is TRBV28 and J is TRBJ1-1, with 8 bases aligning to TRBD1. V shed 5 bases, J shed 6 bases, and the junction held 8 bases outside the gene matches. The CDR3 has 14 amino acids. CDR1 and CDR2 (germline): MDHEN, SYDVKM. For the CDR3, the DNA is TGTGCCAGCAGTACCCAGGGGGCTGGCGCTGAAGCTTTCTTT. This encodes CASSTQGAGAEAFF.

J is TRBJ1-3 and V is TRBV21-1. TRBV21-1 is shown as a pseudogene. The length of the CDR3 is 18 residues. Here the CDR3 reads CASSKGLGRESSGNTIYF. The CDR3 bases are TGTGCCAGCAGCAAGGGTTTAGGACGGGAGAGCTCTGGAAACACCATATATTTT.

The chain carries TRBV18 and TRBJ2-7; 8 bases are a match to TRBD1. This CDR3 has 15 residues. Germline trimming cut 2 bases from V and 7 bases from J; bases unmatched to any gene: 10. CDR1 is KGHSH, CDR2 LQKENI, per germline. CDR3 amino acids: CASSPLRQGPGEQYF. The CDR3 DNA follows: TGTGCCAGCTCACCATTGCGACAGGGGCCTGGGGAGCAGTACTTC. The full variable domain, rest sourced from reference TRBV18 and TRBJ2-7, is NAGVMQNPRHLVRRRGQEARLRCSPMKGHSHVYWYRQLPEEGLKFMVYLQKENIIDESGMPKERFSAEFPKEGPSILRIQQVVRGDSAAYFCASSPLRQGPGEQYFGPGTRLTVT.